This entry features one T cell receptor (beta chain) sequence. Its antigen is currently unknown. TCRdb reprocessed the reads with MiXCR, giving one entry per CDR3 protein. The sample has hundreds of thousands of distinct CDR3 sequences; around 32% are singletons. The germline gives CDR1 ENHRY, CDR2 SYGVKD. The CDR3 is 14 residues long. V gave up 10 bases and J gave up 0 bases, with 14 bases separating them. The data are from a study of T cell repertoires in cytomegalovirus infection. Looking at the study overall: From public TCR beta signatures came an indication of both CMV infection and matching HLA type. General observations from the study: Identification of carriers of CMV plus the relevant HLA was performed using cumulative public TCR beta family frequency.

The TCR originated in a human donor in good health (CMV status not recorded). Some clones in this sample may be carry-over from other donors' samples. Sample: PBMCs. This chain uses TRBV10-3 with TRBJ2-3; D gene unclear. For the CDR3, the DNA is TGTGCCACCTCTCTGACAACTAGCACAGATACGCAGTATTTT. Amino acid sequence: CATSLTTSTDTQYF.